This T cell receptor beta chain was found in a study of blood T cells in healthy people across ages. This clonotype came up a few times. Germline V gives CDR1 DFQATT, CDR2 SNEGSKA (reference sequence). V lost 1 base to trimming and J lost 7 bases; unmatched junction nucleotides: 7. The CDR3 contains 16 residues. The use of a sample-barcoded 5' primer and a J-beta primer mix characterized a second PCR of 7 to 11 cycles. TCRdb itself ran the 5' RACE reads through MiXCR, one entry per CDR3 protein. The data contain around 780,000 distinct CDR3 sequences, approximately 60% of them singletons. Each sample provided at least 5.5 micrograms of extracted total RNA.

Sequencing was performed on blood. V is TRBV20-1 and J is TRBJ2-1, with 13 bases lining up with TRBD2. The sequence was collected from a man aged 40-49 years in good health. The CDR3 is CSARAGTSGMANEQFF. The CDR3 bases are TGCAGTGCTAGAGCCGGGACTAGCGGGATGGCGAATGAGCAGTTCTTC.